These T cell receptor beta chains were read from a single sample in a study of blood T cell repertoires in COVID-19. Repertoires were generated with immunoSEQ multiplex PCR, while TCRdb's copy carries only in-frame clones and drops some. Of fewer than 450,000 clones listed, about 87% are singletons. The sequencing input was peripheral blood. The receptor set was obtained from a woman aged 45-65 years with COVID-19, enrolled during active disease. Both conserved end residues are part of each CDR3. The D gene is left open where the match is weak. Expanded clones get a size class; other rows say once, few or many, or leave the size out.

CDR3 protein: CAWTPGQSTDTQYF
CDR3 DNA: TGTGCCTGGACCCCGGGACAAAGCACAGATACGCAGTATTTT
V gene: TRBV30
J gene: TRBJ2-3
D gene: -
clone size: -

CDR3 protein: CAWSTGGSGTDTQYF
CDR3 DNA: TGTGCCTGGAGTACAGGGGGCTCTGGCACAGATACGCAGTATTTT
V gene: TRBV30
J gene: TRBJ2-3
D gene: TRBD1
clone size: -

CDR3 protein: CASSVQTTGELFF
CDR3 DNA: TGTGCCAGCAGCGTACAGACCACCGGGGAGCTGTTTTTT
V gene: TRBV7-2
J gene: TRBJ2-2
D gene: -
clone size: -

CDR3 protein: CASMRNRGTTDTQYF
CDR3 DNA: TGTGCCAGCATGAGGAACAGGGGTACCACAGATACGCAGTATTTT
V gene: TRBV13
J gene: TRBJ2-3
D gene: TRBD1
clone size: -

CDR3 protein: CASSPTMREGEGYTF
CDR3 DNA: TGTGCCAGCAGCCCAACAATGCGGGAGGGGGAGGGCTACACCTTC
V gene: TRBV7-8
J gene: TRBJ1-2
D gene: -
clone size: -

CDR3 protein: CASSQDSPNRRAIKKTQYF
CDR3 DNA: TGTGCCAGCAGCCAAGATTCTCCCAATCGGCGGGCCATCAAAAAGACCCAGTACTTC
V gene: TRBV3-1/TRBV3-2
J gene: TRBJ2-5
D gene: -
clone size: -

CDR3 protein: CASSQGDAASGNTIYF
CDR3 DNA: TGTGCCAGCTCACAGGGGGATGCGGCCTCTGGAAACACCATATATTTT
V gene: TRBV18
J gene: TRBJ1-3
D gene: -
clone size: -

CDR3 protein: CASSFGDRGNTEAFF
CDR3 DNA: TGTGCCAGCAGCTTCGGGGACAGGGGGAACACTGAAGCTTTCTTT
V gene: TRBV11-3
J gene: TRBJ1-1
D gene: TRBD1
clone size: once

CDR3 protein: CASSLERGPYEQYF
CDR3 DNA: TGTGCCAGCAGCTTAGAGCGGGGACCCTACGAGCAGTACTTC
V gene: TRBV11-2
J gene: TRBJ2-7
D gene: -
clone size: once

CDR3 protein: CASSFRQDYGYTF
CDR3 DNA: TGCGCCAGCAGCTTTCGACAGGACTATGGCTACACCTTC
V gene: TRBV5-1
J gene: TRBJ1-2
D gene: -
clone size: -

CDR3 protein: CASSQEGTSRRSSYEQYF
CDR3 DNA: TGCGCCAGCAGCCAAGAGGGGACTAGCCGAAGGAGCTCCTACGAGCAGTACTTC
V gene: TRBV4-1
J gene: TRBJ2-7
D gene: TRBD2
clone size: -

CDR3 protein: CASSLGTGLDRVREQFF
CDR3 DNA: TGTGCCAGCAGCTTAGGGACGGGGCTGGACAGGGTAAGAGAGCAGTTCTTC
V gene: TRBV7-9
J gene: TRBJ2-1
D gene: TRBD1
clone size: -

CDR3 protein: CASSSAGTGRSDTQYF
CDR3 DNA: TGTGCCAGCAGCTCGGCGGGGACAGGGCGATCAGATACGCAGTATTTT
V gene: TRBV6-2/TRBV6-3
J gene: TRBJ2-3
D gene: TRBD1
clone size: -

CDR3 protein: CASSPGTGYGYTF
CDR3 DNA: TGCGCCAGCAGTCCCGGGACAGGCTATGGCTACACCTTC
V gene: TRBV10-1
J gene: TRBJ1-2
D gene: TRBD1
clone size: -

CDR3 protein: CASRGGADTQYF
CDR3 DNA: TGTGCCAGCAGGGGTGGAGCAGATACGCAGTATTTT
V gene: TRBV28
J gene: TRBJ2-3
D gene: -
clone size: -

CDR3 protein: CACTGGGNYGYTF
CDR3 DNA: TGTGCTTGCACAGGGGGCGGTAACTATGGCTACACCTTC
V gene: TRBV28
J gene: TRBJ1-2
D gene: TRBD1
clone size: -

CDR3 protein: CASSQGDRGRNEAFF
CDR3 DNA: TGCGCCAGCAGCCAAGGGGACAGGGGGCGGAACGAAGCTTTCTTT
V gene: TRBV4-1
J gene: TRBJ1-1
D gene: TRBD1
clone size: -

CDR3 protein: CATSDPSTRQQFF
CDR3 DNA: TGTGCCACCAGTGACCCCTCGACAAGGCAGCAGTTCTTC
V gene: TRBV24-1
J gene: TRBJ2-1
D gene: -
clone size: once

CDR3 protein: CASSGTGVFGDPGNTIYF
CDR3 DNA: TGTGCCAGCAGTGGGACAGGGGTGTTTGGGGATCCTGGAAACACCATATATTTT
V gene: TRBV6-1
J gene: TRBJ1-3
D gene: TRBD1
clone size: -

CDR3 protein: CSVDTGTGGNQPQHF
CDR3 DNA: TGCAGCGTTGACACCGGGACAGGGGGAAATCAGCCCCAGCATTTT
V gene: TRBV29-1
J gene: TRBJ1-5
D gene: TRBD1
clone size: -

CDR3 protein: CASSNPLGGESPLHF
CDR3 DNA: TGTGCCAGCAGTAACCCTCTGGGCGGGGAGTCACCCCTCCACTTT
V gene: TRBV6-5
J gene: TRBJ1-6
D gene: -
clone size: -

CDR3 protein: CASSFRSGLGRGEKLFF
CDR3 DNA: TGTGCCAGCAGTTTTCGATCAGGGTTAGGGCGTGGTGAAAAACTGTTTTTT
V gene: TRBV27
J gene: TRBJ1-4
D gene: -
clone size: -

CDR3 protein: CASSLIPGTPNTEAFF
CDR3 DNA: TGTGCCAGCAGCTTAATACCCGGGACACCGAACACTGAAGCTTTCTTT
V gene: TRBV7-9
J gene: TRBJ1-1
D gene: -
clone size: -

CDR3 protein: CASSLGQGDEKLFF
CDR3 DNA: TGTGCCAGCAGCCTTGGACAGGGGGATGAAAAACTGTTTTTT
V gene: TRBV7-9
J gene: TRBJ1-4
D gene: TRBD1
clone size: -

CDR3 protein: CSVWDRGYGYTF
CDR3 DNA: TGCAGCGTTTGGGACAGGGGTTATGGCTACACCTTC
V gene: TRBV29-1
J gene: TRBJ1-2
D gene: TRBD1
clone size: -

CDR3 protein: CASSYTGSNQPQHF
CDR3 DNA: TGTGCCAGCAGTTACACAGGGAGCAATCAGCCCCAGCATTTT
V gene: TRBV2
J gene: TRBJ1-5
D gene: -
clone size: few

CDR3 protein: CASSHQLASDTQYF
CDR3 DNA: TGTGCCAGCAGCCATCAACTTGCGTCAGATACGCAGTATTTT
V gene: TRBV3-1/TRBV3-2
J gene: TRBJ2-3
D gene: -
clone size: -

CDR3 protein: CASSYSRYTEAFF
CDR3 DNA: TGTGCCAGCAGTTACTCGAGGTACACTGAAGCTTTCTTT
V gene: TRBV6-6
J gene: TRBJ1-1
D gene: -
clone size: -

CDR3 protein: CASSEFQGGNTIYF
CDR3 DNA: TGTGCCAGCAGTGAATTTCAGGGGGGAAACACCATATATTTT
V gene: TRBV6-1
J gene: TRBJ1-3
D gene: -
clone size: -

CDR3 protein: CASSGPGLASYNEQFF
CDR3 DNA: TGTGCCAGTAGTGGCCCGGGACTAGCAAGCTACAATGAGCAGTTCTTC
V gene: TRBV19
J gene: TRBJ2-1
D gene: TRBD2
clone size: -

CDR3 protein: CASSLAGTSGRAQNEQFF
CDR3 DNA: TGTGCCAGCAGCTTAGCGGGGACTAGCGGGAGGGCACAGAATGAGCAGTTCTTC
V gene: TRBV7-2
J gene: TRBJ2-1
D gene: TRBD2
clone size: -

CDR3 protein: CASSPGTFSNQPQHF
CDR3 DNA: TGTGCCAGCAGTCCCGGGACATTTAGCAATCAGCCCCAGCATTTT
V gene: TRBV7-2
J gene: TRBJ1-5
D gene: -
clone size: -

CDR3 protein: CASSQVLAGGIYEQFF
CDR3 DNA: TGCGCCAGCAGCCAAGTCTTGGCGGGAGGGATCTATGAGCAGTTCTTC
V gene: TRBV4-1
J gene: TRBJ2-1
D gene: TRBD2
clone size: -

CDR3 protein: CASSIGTVNTEAFF
CDR3 DNA: TGTGCCAGTAGTATAGGGACAGTGAACACTGAAGCTTTCTTT
V gene: TRBV19
J gene: TRBJ1-1
D gene: -
clone size: -

CDR3 protein: CASSPSFLAAYEQYF
CDR3 DNA: TGTGCCAGCAGCCCTAGCTTTCTAGCGGCCTACGAGCAGTACTTC
V gene: TRBV5-6
J gene: TRBJ2-7
D gene: TRBD2
clone size: -

CDR3 protein: CASSPDRGGTEAFF
CDR3 DNA: TGTGCCAGCAGCCCAGACAGGGGGGGCACTGAAGCTTTCTTT
V gene: TRBV7-2
J gene: TRBJ1-1
D gene: TRBD1
clone size: -

CDR3 protein: CASGGQTFYGYTF
CDR3 DNA: TGTGCCAGCGGGGGACAGACTTTCTATGGCTACACCTTC
V gene: TRBV9
J gene: TRBJ1-2
D gene: TRBD1
clone size: -